The next 25 T cell receptor beta chains were all read from a single sample in a study of blood T cell repertoires in COVID-19. The protocol was immunoSEQ multiplex PCR, while the TCRdb copy is restricted to in-frame clones and leaves out a portion. The repertoire holds 120,000 to 150,000 clones, with over 80% as singletons. Sequencing used peripheral blood. All receptors derive from a woman aged 50 to 60 with acute or convalescent COVID-19.

The chain couples TRBV28 to TRBJ1-5; 9 bases agree with TRBD1. V was pared by 6 bases and J by 2 bases, with 11 bases of the junction left unmatched. Germline CDR1 is MDHEN and CDR2 is SYDVKM. CDR3 size: 17 residues. The CDR3 here is CASSTVNRGHGNQPQHF. CDR3 nucleotide sequence: TGTGCCAGCAGCACAGTAAACAGGGGGCATGGCAATCAGCCCCAGCATTTT. Full variable domain (outside the CDR3, taken from reference TRBV28 and TRBJ1-5): DVKVTQSSRYLVKRTGEKVFLECVQDMDHENMFWYRQDPGLGLRLIYFSYDVKMKEKGDIPEGYSVSREKKERFSLILESASTNQTSMYLCASSTVNRGHGNQPQHFGDGTRLSIL.

The gene calls are TRBV29-1 and TRBJ2-2; TRBD2 agrees at 8 bases. The CDR3 covers 16 residues. Germline lookup yields CDR1 SQVTM and CDR2 ANQGSEA. J gave up 1 base and V 0 bases, and 4 bases lay outside the gene matches. CDR3 in amino acids: CSVEEALAGNTGELFF. The CDR3 bases are TGCAGCGTTGAAGAAGCCCTAGCGGGGAACACCGGGGAGCTGTTTTTT.

The chain uses TRBV6-6 and TRBJ2-7, with a weak D call TRBD2 (6 bases). The V gene's germline CDR1 is MNHNY and CDR2 SVGAGI (reference sequence). The CDR3 covers 12 residues. V was clipped by 8 bases and J by 5 bases, with 13 bases between them. CDR3 protein: CASSGGAHEQYF. The CDR3 DNA sequence: TGTGCCAGCTCTGGCGGGGCCCACGAGCAGTACTTC.

Only a few counts were recorded for this clone. The J gene is TRBJ2-7, the V gene TRBV3-1 (or the pseudogene TRBV3-2); D is unclear. The CDR3 consists of 14 residues. Trimming took 0 bases from V and 0 from J, leaving 6 bases between them. Germline loops: CDR1 LGHDT, CDR2 YNNKEL (reference sequence). The CDR3 DNA follows: TGTGCCAGCAGCCAAGATACAGTCTCCTACGAGCAGTACTTC. Its translation is CASSQDTVSYEQYF.

The V call is TRBV10-1, the J call TRBJ2-7; 9 positions agree with TRBD1. In germline, CDR1 is WNHNN, CDR2 SYGVQD (reference sequence). The length of the CDR3 is 15 residues. With V trimmed by 0 bases and J by 5 bases, 5 bases remained unmatched. CDR3 sequence reads: CASSESGQGLDEQYF. The CDR3 DNA is TGCGCCAGCAGTGAGTCGGGACAGGGATTGGACGAGCAGTACTTC.

The CDR3 DNA is TGTGCCAGTAGTTTCATACAGGGACCAACTAATGAAAAACTGTTTTTT. Protein: CASSFIQGPTNEKLFF. This sequence joins TRBV19 and TRBJ1-4; maybe TRBD1 (6 bases). The CDR3 loop spans 16 amino acids. Germline lookup yields CDR1 LNHDA and CDR2 SQIVND (reference sequence). V shed 5 bases and J shed 0 bases, with 13 bases lying between them.

This chain uses TRBV9 with TRBJ2-3; perhaps TRBD2 as D (7 bases). V was cut by 3 bases and J by 4 bases, with 15 bases left in between. Germline CDR1 reads SGDLS; CDR2 reads YYNGEE. The CDR3 contains 15 residues. This chain's CDR3 is CASSAGGRHADTQYF. The CDR3 nucleotides are TGTGCCAGCAGCGCGGGGGGCCGTCATGCAGATACGCAGTATTTT.

The chain joins TRBV6-5 to TRBJ2-1; possible D gene TRBD2, 6 bases. Germline V CDR1 and CDR2: MNHEY, SVGAGI. The CDR3 runs to 11 residues. CDR3 loop: CAVRGSNEQFF. CDR3 in DNA: TGTGCGGTCCGGGGGTCCAATGAGCAGTTCTTC.

The CDR3 DNA is TGTGCCAGCAGTTACCCGGGATCCGAAGCTTTCTTT. Residues: CASSYPGSEAFF. V and J are TRBV6-5 and TRBJ1-1, with D unresolved. Deletions cut 2 bases from V and 8 bases from J, with 9 bases between. The CDR3 loop spans 12 amino acids. CDR1 MNHEY and CDR2 SVGAGI come from the germline V gene.

There are a few counts of this clone. J is TRBJ1-4 and V is TRBV7-8; tentative D call: TRBD1 (6 bases). The V end was cut by 1 base, the J end by 7 bases, with 13 bases between. Per germline, CDR1 SGHVS and CDR2 FQNEAQ. This CDR3 region has 15 residues. The CDR3 is CASSLVQGWGEKLFF. The CDR3 DNA sequence: TGTGCCAGCAGCTTAGTACAGGGCTGGGGTGAAAAACTGTTTTTT.

This chain joins TRBV5-1 and TRBJ1-4; no reliable D call. Between the trimmed V and J ends, which lost 1 base and 7 bases, there was a span of 11 bases. Germline-derived CDR1 and CDR2 are SGHRS and YFSETQ. This CDR3 spans 14 amino acids. The CDR3, as DNA: TGCGCCAGCAGCTTGAGGCAGGAGGTTGAAAAACTGTTTTTT. Translating gives CASSLRQEVEKLFF.

This sequence joins TRBV3-1 (or the pseudogene TRBV3-2) and TRBJ2-2; tentatively, D is TRBD2 (5 bases). V dropped 7 bases and J dropped 0 bases, with 9 bases sitting between them. This CDR3 contains 14 residues. Germline V gene sequence: CDR1 LGHDT, CDR2 YNNKEL (reference sequence). The CDR3 loop is CASTKAANTGELFF. CDR3 coding DNA: TGTGCCAGCACGAAAGCGGCGAACACCGGGGAGCTGTTTTTT.

In DNA, the CDR3 is TGTGCCAGCAGTACACCCCACGAGCAGTACTTC. Its translation: CASSTPHEQYF. J is TRBJ2-7 and V is TRBV5-4, with unresolved D. The CDR3 contains 11 residues. Germline CDR1 is SGHNT and CDR2 is YYREEE (reference sequence). V was shortened by 5 bases and J by 5 bases, with 8 bases between the two germline ends.

The V call is TRBV27, the J call TRBJ2-7; D gene uncertain. Germline V gene lookup returns CDR1 MNHEY and CDR2 SMNVEV (reference sequence). The CDR3 consists of 12 residues. The V end was cut by 6 bases, the J end by 0 bases, with 6 bases between. The CDR3 spells CASRDTSYEQYF. As DNA, the CDR3 is TGTGCCAGCAGAGACACCTCCTACGAGCAGTACTTC.

The chain employs TRBV12-3 or TRBV12-4 and TRBJ1-5; D not certain. The CDR3 runs 13 residues. V lost 4 bases to trimming and J lost 5 bases, with 9 bases between them. This CDR3 is CASSSLPDQPQHF. Written as DNA, the CDR3 is TGTGCCAGCAGTTCCCTCCCGGATCAGCCCCAGCATTTT.

For the CDR3, the DNA is TGTGCCAGCAGCACCATTTGGGGGGGGCCGTACAATGAGCAGTTCTTC. As protein: CASSTIWGGPYNEQFF. V usage is TRBV9 and J usage is TRBJ2-1; D perhaps matches TRBD2 (7 bases). The V end lost 4 bases, the J end lost 4 bases, and 18 bases lay between the germline ends. This CDR3 is built from 16 residues. The germline V gene has CDR1 SGDLS and CDR2 YYNGEE.

The gene calls are TRBV6-5 and TRBJ1-4; D not resolved. Germline assignment: CDR1 MNHEY and CDR2 SVGAGI. V was trimmed by 5 bases and J by 7 bases, leaving 11 bases between them. The CDR3 is made up of 13 amino acids. In DNA, the CDR3 is TGTGCCAGCAGTACCCGGGAGGGTGAAAAACTGTTTTTT. Translation: CASSTREGEKLFF.

The chain combines TRBV11-2 with TRBJ2-2, with TRBD2 as a possible D gene (5 bases). There are 15 residues in the CDR3. Germline V gives CDR1 SGHAT, CDR2 FQNNGV. Trimming removed 5 bases from V and 0 bases from J, with 10 bases in between. The CDR3 bases are TGTGCCAGCAGCACGCGGGCCGCGAACACCGGGGAGCTGTTTTTT. Its translation: CASSTRAANTGELFF.

V gene TRBV6-1 combines with J gene TRBJ2-7, with D possibly TRBD2 on 6 matching bases. The germline V and J ends were trimmed by 3 bases and 4 bases, with 16 bases remaining between them. The CDR3 has 15 amino acids. The V gene's germline CDR1 is MNHNS and CDR2 SASEGT. CDR3 residues: CASSDRGGITYEQYF. The CDR3 nucleotides are TGTGCCAGCAGTGATCGTGGCGGGATAACGTACGAGCAGTACTTC.

The gene calls are TRBV6-5 and TRBJ2-7; tentatively, D is TRBD2 (5 bases). V lost 2 bases, J lost 3 bases, and 8 bases lay in between. The length of the CDR3 is 13 residues. The germline V gene has CDR1 MNHEY and CDR2 SVGAGI. The CDR3 DNA follows: TGTGCCAGCAGTTACCCGGGGAGCTACGAGCAGTACTTC. Translated: CASSYPGSYEQYF.

This clone was recorded only once. This chain joins TRBV18 and TRBJ2-7; 10 bases align to TRBD1. The germline V gene has CDR1 KGHSH and CDR2 LQKENI. There are 17 residues in the CDR3. J lost 5 bases, V lost 4 bases, and 14 bases had no gene match. The CDR3 loop reads CASSRSGQGNGPHEQYF. Written as DNA, the CDR3 is TGTGCCAGCTCACGGTCGGGACAGGGGAATGGTCCCCACGAGCAGTACTTC. The full variable domain, with the rest looked up from reference TRBV18 and TRBJ2-7, is NAGVMQNPRHLVRRRGQEARLRCSPMKGHSHVYWYRQLPEEGLKFMVYLQKENIIDESGMPKERFSAEFPKEGPSILRIQQVVRGDSAAYFCASSRSGQGNGPHEQYFGPGTRLTVT.

Only a few counts were recorded for this clone. In DNA form, the CDR3 reads TGTGCCAGCGTCTTGGGACAGAGAGCTGAAGCTTTCTTT. Its translation is CASVLGQRAEAFF. The chain carries TRBV5-6 and TRBJ1-1, with 7 bases fitting TRBD1. With V trimmed by 7 bases and J by 6 bases, 9 bases remained unmatched. The germline V gene has CDR1 SGHDT and CDR2 YYEEEE. This CDR3 contains 13 residues.

The chain links TRBV24-1 to TRBJ1-4; tentatively, D is TRBD1 (6 bases). The CDR3 runs 14 residues. The germline CDR1 and CDR2 sequences are KGHDR and SFDVKD. V lost 6 bases and J 7 bases, leaving 14 bases between the germline ends. DNA for the CDR3: TGTGCCACCAGTATTACAGGGTTCGCTGAAAAACTGTTTTTT. The encoded protein is CATSITGFAEKLFF.

V and J are TRBV5-1 and TRBJ2-7; TRBD2 is a possible D gene (6 bases). Germline values: CDR1 SGHRS, CDR2 YFSETQ. With 0 bases removed from V and 2 bases from J, the gap between germline ends came to 9 bases. This CDR3 spans 14 amino acids. Here the CDR3 reads CASSLGGDTYEQYF. The DNA for the CDR3 is TGCGCCAGCAGCTTGGGCGGGGATACCTACGAGCAGTACTTC.

The genes are TRBV18 and TRBJ1-3, with a weak D call TRBD1 (6 bases). The ends were cut back, 6 bases at V and 0 bases at J, with 18 bases in the middle. The CDR3 is 17 amino acids. The germline CDR1 and CDR2 sequences are KGHSH and LQKENI. The DNA for the CDR3 is TGTGCCAGCTCTCAAAATCCACAGGGAAGCTCTGGAAACACCATATATTTT. Translating it yields CASSQNPQGSSGNTIYF.